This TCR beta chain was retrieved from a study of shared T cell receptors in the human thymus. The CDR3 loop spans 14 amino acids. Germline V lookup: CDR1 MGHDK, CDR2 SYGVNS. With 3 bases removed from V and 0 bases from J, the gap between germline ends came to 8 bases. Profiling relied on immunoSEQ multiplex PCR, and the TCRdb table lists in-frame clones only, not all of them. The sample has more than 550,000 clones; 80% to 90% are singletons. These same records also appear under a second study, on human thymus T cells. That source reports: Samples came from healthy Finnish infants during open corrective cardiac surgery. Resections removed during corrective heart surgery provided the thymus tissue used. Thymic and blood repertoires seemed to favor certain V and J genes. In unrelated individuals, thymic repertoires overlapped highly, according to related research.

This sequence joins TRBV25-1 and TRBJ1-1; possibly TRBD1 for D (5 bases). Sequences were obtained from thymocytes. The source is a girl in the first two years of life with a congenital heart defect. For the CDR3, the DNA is TGTGCCAGCAGTGACGCGGGGGTGAACACTGAAGCTTTCTTT. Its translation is CASSDAGVNTEAFF.